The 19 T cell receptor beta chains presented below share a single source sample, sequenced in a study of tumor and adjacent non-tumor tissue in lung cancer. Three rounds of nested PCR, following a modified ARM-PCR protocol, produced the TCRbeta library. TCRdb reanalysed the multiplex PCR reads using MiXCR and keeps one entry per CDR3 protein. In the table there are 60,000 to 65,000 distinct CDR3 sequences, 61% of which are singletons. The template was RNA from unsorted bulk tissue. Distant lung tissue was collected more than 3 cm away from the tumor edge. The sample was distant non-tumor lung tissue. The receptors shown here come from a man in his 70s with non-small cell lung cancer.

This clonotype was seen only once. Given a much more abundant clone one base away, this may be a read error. In DNA, the CDR3 is TGCGGTGCTACCAACGGACTAGCGGGAGGCGAGCAGTACTTC. It codes for CGATNGLAGGEQYF. The rearrangement joins TRBV20-1 to TRBJ2-7; TRBD2 matches 14 bases. Germline CDR1 DFQATT, CDR2 SNEGSKA (reference sequence). The length of the CDR3 is 14 residues.

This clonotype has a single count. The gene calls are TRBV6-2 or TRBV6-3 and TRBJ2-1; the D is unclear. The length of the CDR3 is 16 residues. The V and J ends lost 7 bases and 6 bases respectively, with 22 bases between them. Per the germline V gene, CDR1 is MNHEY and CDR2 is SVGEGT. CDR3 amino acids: CASICGTGLLGNEQFF. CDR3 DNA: TGTGCCAGCATCTGCGGCACGGGTTTACTTGGCAATGAGCAGTTCTTC.

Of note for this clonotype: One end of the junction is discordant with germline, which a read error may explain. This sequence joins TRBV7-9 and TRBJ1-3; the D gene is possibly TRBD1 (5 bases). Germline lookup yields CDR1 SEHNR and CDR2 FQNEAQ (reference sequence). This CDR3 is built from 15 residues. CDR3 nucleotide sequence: TGTGCCAGTAGCCCGCAGCGCAGGGTGCAAAACACCATATGTTTT. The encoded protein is CASSPQRRVQNTICF.

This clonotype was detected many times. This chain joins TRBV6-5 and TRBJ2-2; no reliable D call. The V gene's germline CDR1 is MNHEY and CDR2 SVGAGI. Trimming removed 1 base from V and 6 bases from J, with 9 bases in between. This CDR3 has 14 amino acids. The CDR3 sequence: CASSYLKVSGELFF. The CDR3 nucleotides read TGTGCCAGCAGTTACTTAAAAGTATCCGGGGAGCTGTTTTTT.

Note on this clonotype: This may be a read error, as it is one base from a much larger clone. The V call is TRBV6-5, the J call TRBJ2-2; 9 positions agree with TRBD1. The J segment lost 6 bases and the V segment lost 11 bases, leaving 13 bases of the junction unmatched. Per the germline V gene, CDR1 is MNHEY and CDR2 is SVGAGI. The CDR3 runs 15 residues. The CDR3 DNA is TGTGCCGGCAACGACATCGACAGGGGGGCCGGGGAGCTGTTTTTT. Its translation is CAGNDIDRGAGELFF.

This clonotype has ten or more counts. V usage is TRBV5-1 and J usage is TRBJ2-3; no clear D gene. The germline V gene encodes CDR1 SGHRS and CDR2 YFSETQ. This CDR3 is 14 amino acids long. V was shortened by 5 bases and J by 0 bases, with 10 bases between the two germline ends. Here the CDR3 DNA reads TGCGCCAGCAGGGTCTCAGCAAGCACAGATACGCAGTATTTT. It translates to CASRVSASTDTQYF.

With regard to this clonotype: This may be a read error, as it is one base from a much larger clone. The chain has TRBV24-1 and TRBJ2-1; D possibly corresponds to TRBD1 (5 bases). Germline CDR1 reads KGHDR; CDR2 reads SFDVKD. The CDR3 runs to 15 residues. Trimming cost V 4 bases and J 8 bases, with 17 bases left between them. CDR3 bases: TGTGCCACCAGTGACACTGCGACAAGGGGATATGAGCAGTTCTTC. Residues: CATSDTATRGYEQFF.

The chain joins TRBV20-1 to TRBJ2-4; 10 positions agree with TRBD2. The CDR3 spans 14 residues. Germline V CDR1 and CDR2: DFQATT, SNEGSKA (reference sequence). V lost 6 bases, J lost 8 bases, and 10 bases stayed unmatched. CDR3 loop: CSAKGLAGAHIQYF. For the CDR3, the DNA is TGCAGTGCGAAGGGGCTAGCGGGAGCCCACATTCAGTACTTC.

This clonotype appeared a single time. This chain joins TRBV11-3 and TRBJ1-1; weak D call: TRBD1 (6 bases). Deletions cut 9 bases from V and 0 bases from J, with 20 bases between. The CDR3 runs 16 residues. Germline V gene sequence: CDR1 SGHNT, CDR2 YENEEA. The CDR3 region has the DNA TGTGCCAGTAGCCATAGCGGGACAAATATGAACACTGAAGCTTTCTTT. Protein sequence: CASSHSGTNMNTEAFF.

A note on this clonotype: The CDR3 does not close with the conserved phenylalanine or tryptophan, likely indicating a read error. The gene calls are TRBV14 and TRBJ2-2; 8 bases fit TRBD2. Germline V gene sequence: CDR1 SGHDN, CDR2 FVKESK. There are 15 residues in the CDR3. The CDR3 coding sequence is TGTGCCAGCGGCCAAGGACTAGCAAGGGCCGGGGAGCTGTTTTCT. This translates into CASGQGLARAGELFS.

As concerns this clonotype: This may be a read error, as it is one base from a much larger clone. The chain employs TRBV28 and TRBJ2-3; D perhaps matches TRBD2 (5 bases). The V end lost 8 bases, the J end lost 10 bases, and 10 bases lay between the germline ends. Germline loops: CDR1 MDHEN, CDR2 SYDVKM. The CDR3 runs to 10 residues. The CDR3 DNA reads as TGTGCCAGCTTAGGAGGATCGCAGTATTTT. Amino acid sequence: CASLGGSQYF.

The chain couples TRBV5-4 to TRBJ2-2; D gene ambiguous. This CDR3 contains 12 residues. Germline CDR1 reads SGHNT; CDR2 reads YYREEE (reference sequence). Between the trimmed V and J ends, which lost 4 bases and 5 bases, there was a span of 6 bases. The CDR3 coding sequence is TGTGCCAGCAGCATATGGACCGGGGAGCTGTTTTTT. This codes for CASSIWTGELFF.

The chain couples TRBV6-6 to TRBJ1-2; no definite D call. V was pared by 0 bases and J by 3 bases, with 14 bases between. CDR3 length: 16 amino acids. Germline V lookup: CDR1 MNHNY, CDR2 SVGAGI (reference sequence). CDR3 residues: CASSYSGVQNDYGYTF. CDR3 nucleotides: TGTGCCAGCAGTTACTCTGGGGTCCAGAATGACTATGGCTACACCTTC.

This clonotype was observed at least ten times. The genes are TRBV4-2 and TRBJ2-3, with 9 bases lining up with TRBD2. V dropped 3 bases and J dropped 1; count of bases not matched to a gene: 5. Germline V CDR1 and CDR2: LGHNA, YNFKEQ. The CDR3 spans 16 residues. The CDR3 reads CASSQGSGGGTDTQYF. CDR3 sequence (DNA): TGTGCCAGCAGCCAGGGTAGCGGGGGTGGCACAGATACGCAGTATTTT.

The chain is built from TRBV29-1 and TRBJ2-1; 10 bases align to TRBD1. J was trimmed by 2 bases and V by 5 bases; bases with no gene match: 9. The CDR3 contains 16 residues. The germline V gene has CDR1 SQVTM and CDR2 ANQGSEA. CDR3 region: CSVIKGQGRTYNEQFF. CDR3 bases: TGCAGCGTTATTAAGGGACAGGGGAGAACCTACAATGAGCAGTTCTTC.

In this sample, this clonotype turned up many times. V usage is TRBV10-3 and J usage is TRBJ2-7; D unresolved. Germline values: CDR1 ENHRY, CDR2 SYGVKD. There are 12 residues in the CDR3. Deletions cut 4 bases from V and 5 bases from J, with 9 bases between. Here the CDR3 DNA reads TGTGCCATCAGTGGTTATGGGGACGAGCAGTACTTC. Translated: CAISGYGDEQYF.

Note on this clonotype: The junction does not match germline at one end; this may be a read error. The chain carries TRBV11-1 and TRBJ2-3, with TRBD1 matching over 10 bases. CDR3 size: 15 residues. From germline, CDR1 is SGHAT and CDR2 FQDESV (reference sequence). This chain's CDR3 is CVSNQDRGRADTQYF. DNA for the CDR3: TGTGTCAGCAACCAAGACAGGGGGCGAGCAGATACGCAGTATTTT.

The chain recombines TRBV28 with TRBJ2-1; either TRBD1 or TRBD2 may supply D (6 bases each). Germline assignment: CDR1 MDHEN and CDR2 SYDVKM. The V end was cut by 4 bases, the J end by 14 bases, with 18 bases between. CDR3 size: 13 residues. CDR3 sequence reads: CASSCLGGQWKFF. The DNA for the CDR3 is TGTGCCAGCAGTTGCCTCGGGGGACAATGGAAGTTCTTC.

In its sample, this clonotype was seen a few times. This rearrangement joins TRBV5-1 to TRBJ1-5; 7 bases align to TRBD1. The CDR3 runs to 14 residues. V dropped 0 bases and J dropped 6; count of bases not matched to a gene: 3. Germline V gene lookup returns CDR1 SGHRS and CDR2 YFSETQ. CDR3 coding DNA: TGCGCCAGCAGCTTGGTGGCAGGGGGTCAGCCCCAGCATTTT. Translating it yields CASSLVAGGQPQHF.